The source of this T cell receptor beta chain is a study of patients and donors after allogeneic stem cell transplantation. The CDR3 totals 15 residues. Trimming left V 7 bases short and J 6 bases short, with 19 bases between. MiXCR, applied by TCRdb to the RT-PCR reads, yields one record per CDR3 protein. The data contain about 150,000 distinct CDR3 sequences, 30% to 45% of them singletons. This clonotype was sampled from a human donor who was either an allogeneic HSCT recipient or a stem cell or donor lymphocyte infusion donor (not recorded which). It is not recorded whose cells these are; they may come from a transplant donor. The sequenced material came from blood, either unsorted or a sorted T cell fraction (not recorded which). The V gene is TRBV12-3 or TRBV12-4, the J gene TRBJ2-4; no clear D gene. CDR3 nucleotide sequence: TGTGCCAGCACCCCCGACCCGGTCGGATTAAACATTCAGTACTTC. Translating gives CASTPDPVGLNIQYF.